The entry below describes one T cell receptor (beta chain). This sample was included in a study of blood T cells in healthy people across ages. PCR was performed a second time for about 7 to 11 cycles using a sample-barcoded 5' primer and a J-beta primer mix. TCRdb recomputed calls from the 5' RACE reads with MiXCR, one row per CDR3 protein. Of approximately 600,000 distinct CDR3 sequences detected, approximately 59% appear once; the ten largest clones hold around 37%. This clonotype originated in a man between 60 and 75 years old in good health. Sequenced material: blood.

CDR3 nucleotides: TGTGCCAGCAGTTATGGGGTAGGGGGGAGCACAGATACGCAGTATTTT. It is translated as CASSYGVGGSTDTQYF. The genes are TRBV6-2 or TRBV6-3 and TRBJ2-3; D is tentatively TRBD1 or TRBD2 (6 bases each). Germline values: CDR1 MNHEY, CDR2 SVGEGT. This CDR3 has 16 amino acids. V lost 3 bases to trimming and J lost 0 bases, with 13 bases between them.